These 10 T cell receptor beta chains were all obtained from the same sample, sequenced in a study of cytotoxic CD8 clonotypes in ibrutinib-treated CLL. TCRdb's table, derived via immunoSEQ multiplex PCR, lists solely in-frame clones and lacks some. The sample shows around 330,000 clones, about 61% of them seen only once. Sample: PBMCs, taken after 36 months of ibrutinib treatment. The receptors derive from a human donor with chronic lymphocytic leukemia.

This chain connects TRBV4-1 to TRBJ2-5; 7 bases align to TRBD1. V lost 0 bases to trimming and J lost 1 base; unmatched junction nucleotides: 11. This CDR3 comprises 18 residues. The germline gives CDR1 MGHRA, CDR2 YSYEKL. DNA for the CDR3: TGCGCCAGCAGCCAAGATCTAAGCAGGGGGTTCCTCCAAGAGACCCAGTACTTC. It is translated as CASSQDLSRGFLQETQYF.

The chain joins TRBV19 to TRBJ2-3; no reliable D call. V was trimmed by 3 bases and J by 2 bases, leaving 12 bases between them. Germline CDR1 and CDR2: LNHDA and SQIVND (reference sequence). CDR3 length: 15 residues. CDR3 DNA: TGTGCCAGTAGTATCGGTGGAAGTTCCACAGATACGCAGTATTTT. Translated, it gives CASSIGGSSTDTQYF.

Details on this clone: This sample includes further DNA sequences coding for the same CDR3. J is TRBJ1-1 and V is TRBV19; a possible D gene is TRBD1 (6 bases). The CDR3 has 13 residues. Trimming shortened V by 5 bases and J by 1 base, and 8 bases separated the two germline ends. Germline loops: CDR1 LNHDA, CDR2 SQIVND (reference sequence). The CDR3 DNA reads as TGTGCCAGTAGTGTGACAGGGAACACTGAAGCTTTCTTT. Translated: CASSVTGNTEAFF.

There are a few counts of this clone. The chain has TRBV10-3 and TRBJ1-2; no firm D call. V lost 0 bases, J lost 6 bases, and 17 bases lay in between. Germline assignment: CDR1 ENHRY and CDR2 SYGVKD. This CDR3 is 16 amino acids long. The CDR3 DNA reads as TGTGCCATCAGTGAGTCGCACATCGGATTACTCGATGGCTACACCTTC. This translates into CAISESHIGLLDGYTF.

The rearrangement uses TRBV7-3 and TRBJ2-5, with TRBD2 matching over 12 bases. The CDR3 contains 15 residues. V lost 5 bases and J lost 5; bases outside the gene matches: 6. CDR1 is SGHTA, CDR2 FQGTGA, per germline. The CDR3 nucleotides are TGTGCCAGCAGCCACACTAGCGGGGGGTTTGAGACCCAGTACTTC. Amino acid sequence: CASSHTSGGFETQYF. Using reference TRBV7-3 and TRBJ2-5 for the parts outside the CDR3, the full variable domain is GAGVSQTPSNKVTEKGKYVELRCDPISGHTALYWYRQSLGQGPEFLIYFQGTGAADDSGLPNDRFFAVRPEGSVSTLKIQRTERGDSAVYLCASSHTSGGFETQYFGPGTRLLVL.

This chain uses TRBV5-1 with TRBJ1-2; 10 bases are a match to TRBD1. The germline gives CDR1 SGHRS, CDR2 YFSETQ. CDR3 length: 16 residues. Losses at the gene ends were 4 bases for V and 4 bases for J; bases not matched to a gene: 10. CDR3 DNA sequence: TGCGCCAGCAGCCGGGAAGCGGGACAGGGGCCCTATGGCTACACCTTC. It specifies CASSREAGQGPYGYTF.

The chain has TRBV5-1 and TRBJ2-2, with D possibly TRBD2 on 5 matching bases. CDR3 length: 16 residues. The germline V gene has CDR1 SGHRS and CDR2 YFSETQ. Deletions cut 4 bases from V and 3 bases from J, with 16 bases between. This chain's CDR3 is CASSLGLLRDTGELFF. The CDR3 nucleotides read TGCGCCAGCAGCCTCGGACTGCTGAGGGACACCGGGGAGCTGTTTTTT.

The chain uses TRBV6-6 and TRBJ1-1, with D perhaps matching TRBD1 (5 bases). This CDR3 region has 16 residues. The V gene's germline CDR1 is MNHNY and CDR2 SVGAGI (reference sequence). V gave up 2 bases and J gave up 0 bases, with 13 bases separating them. The CDR3 here is CASSYPTGTVNTEAFF. CDR3 DNA sequence: TGTGCCAGCAGTTACCCTACCGGGACGGTGAACACTGAAGCTTTCTTT.

This clone showed up just a few times. The chain links TRBV6-5 to TRBJ2-1; 10 bases fit TRBD1. This CDR3 is 15 amino acids long. Per the germline V gene, CDR1 is MNHEY and CDR2 is SVGAGI. J was trimmed by 3 bases and V by 2 bases; bases with no gene match: 1. DNA of the CDR3: TGTGCCAGCAGTTACCGGACAGGGGGCTACAATGAGCAGTTCTTC. Translation: CASSYRTGGYNEQFF.

The count of this clone is one. This chain connects TRBV28 to TRBJ2-1; TRBD1 agrees at 7 bases. Germline V CDR1 and CDR2: MDHEN, SYDVKM. There are 15 residues in the CDR3. J was trimmed by 4 bases and V by 5 bases; bases with no gene match: 8. CDR3 coding DNA: TGTGCCAGCAGTACCCCACAGGGGAAGTACAATGAGCAGTTCTTC. Its protein product is CASSTPQGKYNEQFF. Using reference TRBV28 and TRBJ2-1 for the parts outside the CDR3, the full variable domain is DVKVTQSSRYLVKRTGEKVFLECVQDMDHENMFWYRQDPGLGLRLIYFSYDVKMKEKGDIPEGYSVSREKKERFSLILESASTNQTSMYLCASSTPQGKYNEQFFGPGTRLTVL.